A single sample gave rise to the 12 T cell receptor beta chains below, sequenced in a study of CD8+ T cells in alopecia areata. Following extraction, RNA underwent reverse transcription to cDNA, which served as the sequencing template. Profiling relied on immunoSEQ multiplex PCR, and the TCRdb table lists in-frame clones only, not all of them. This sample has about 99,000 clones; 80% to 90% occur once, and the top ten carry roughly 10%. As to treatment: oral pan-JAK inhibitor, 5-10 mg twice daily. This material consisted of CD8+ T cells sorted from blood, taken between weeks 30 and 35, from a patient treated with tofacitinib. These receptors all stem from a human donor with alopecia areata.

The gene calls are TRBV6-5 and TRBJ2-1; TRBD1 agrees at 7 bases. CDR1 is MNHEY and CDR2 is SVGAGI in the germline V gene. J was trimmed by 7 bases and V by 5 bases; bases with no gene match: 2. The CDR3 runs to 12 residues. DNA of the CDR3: TGTGCCAGCAGTACGGACAGGAATGAGCAGTTCTTC. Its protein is CASSTDRNEQFF.

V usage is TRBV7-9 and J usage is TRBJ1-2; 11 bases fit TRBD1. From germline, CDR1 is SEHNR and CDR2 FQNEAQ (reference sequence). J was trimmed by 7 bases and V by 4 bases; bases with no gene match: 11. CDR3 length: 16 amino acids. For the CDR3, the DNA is TGTGCCAGCAGCTCCACCCGGGGGGACAGGGGGATTGGCTACACCTTC. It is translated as CASSSTRGDRGIGYTF.

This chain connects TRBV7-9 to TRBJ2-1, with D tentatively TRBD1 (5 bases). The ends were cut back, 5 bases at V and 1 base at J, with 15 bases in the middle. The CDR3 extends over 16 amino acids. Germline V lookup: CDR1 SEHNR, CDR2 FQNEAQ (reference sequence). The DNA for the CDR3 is TGTGCCAGCAGCGGGGCGGATACGATTTCCTACAATGAGCAGTTCTTC. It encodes CASSGADTISYNEQFF.

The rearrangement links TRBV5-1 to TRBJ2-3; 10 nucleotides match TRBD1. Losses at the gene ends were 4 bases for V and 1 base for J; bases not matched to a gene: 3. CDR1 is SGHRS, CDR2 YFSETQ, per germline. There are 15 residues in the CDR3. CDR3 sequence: CASSDGQGGTDTQYF. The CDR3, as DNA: TGCGCCAGCAGCGACGGACAGGGGGGCACAGATACGCAGTATTTT.

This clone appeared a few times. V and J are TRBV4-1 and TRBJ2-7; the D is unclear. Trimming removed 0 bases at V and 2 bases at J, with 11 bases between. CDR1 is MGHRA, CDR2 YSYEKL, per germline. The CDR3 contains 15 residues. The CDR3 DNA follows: TGCGCCAGCAGCCAAGAGGCAATGGGGACCTACGAGCAGTACTTC. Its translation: CASSQEAMGTYEQYF.

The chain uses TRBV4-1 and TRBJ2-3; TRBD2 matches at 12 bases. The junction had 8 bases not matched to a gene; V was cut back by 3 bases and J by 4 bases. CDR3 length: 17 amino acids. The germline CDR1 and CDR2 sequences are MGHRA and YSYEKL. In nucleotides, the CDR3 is TGCGCCAGCAGCCAGACCGGACTAGCGGGAACTTCAGATACGCAGTATTTT. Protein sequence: CASSQTGLAGTSDTQYF.

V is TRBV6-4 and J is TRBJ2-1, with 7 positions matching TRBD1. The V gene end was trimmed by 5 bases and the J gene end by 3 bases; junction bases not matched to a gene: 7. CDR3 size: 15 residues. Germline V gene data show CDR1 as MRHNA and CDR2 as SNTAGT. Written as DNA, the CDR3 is TGTGCCAGCAGTCAGGGGGTGGGAAGCTACAATGAGCAGTTCTTC. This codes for CASSQGVGSYNEQFF.

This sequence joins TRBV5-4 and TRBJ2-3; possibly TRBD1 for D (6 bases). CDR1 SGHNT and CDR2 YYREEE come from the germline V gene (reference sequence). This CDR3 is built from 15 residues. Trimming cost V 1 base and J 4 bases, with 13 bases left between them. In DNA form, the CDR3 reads TGTGCCAGCAGCTTGCCAGGGGTCCCTTCAGATACGCAGTATTTT. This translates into CASSLPGVPSDTQYF. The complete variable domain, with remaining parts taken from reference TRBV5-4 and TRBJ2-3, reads ETGVTQSPTHLIKTRGQQVTLRCSSQSGHNTVSWYQQALGQGPQFIFQYYREEENGRGNFPPRFSGLQFPNYSSELNVNALELDDSALYLCASSLPGVPSDTQYFGPGTRLTVL.

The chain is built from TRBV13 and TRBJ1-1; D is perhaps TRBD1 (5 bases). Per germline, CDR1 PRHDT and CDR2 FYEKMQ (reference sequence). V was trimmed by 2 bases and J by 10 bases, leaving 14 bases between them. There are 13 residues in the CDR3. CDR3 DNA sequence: TGTGCCAGCAGCTTATGGTCGGCCGGGGGAGCTTTCTTT. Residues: CASSLWSAGGAFF.

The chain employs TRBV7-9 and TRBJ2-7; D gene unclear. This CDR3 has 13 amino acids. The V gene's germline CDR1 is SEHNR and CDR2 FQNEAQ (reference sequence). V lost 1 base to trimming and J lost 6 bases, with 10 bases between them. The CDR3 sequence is CASSLVSAREQYF. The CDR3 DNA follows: TGTGCCAGCAGCTTAGTTAGTGCCCGCGAGCAGTACTTC.

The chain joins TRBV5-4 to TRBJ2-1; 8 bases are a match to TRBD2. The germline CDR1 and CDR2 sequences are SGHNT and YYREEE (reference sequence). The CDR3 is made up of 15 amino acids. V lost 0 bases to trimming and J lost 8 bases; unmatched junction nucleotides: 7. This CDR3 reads CASSLEARGVDEQFF. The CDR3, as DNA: TGTGCCAGCAGCTTGGAGGCGCGGGGGGTGGATGAGCAGTTCTTC. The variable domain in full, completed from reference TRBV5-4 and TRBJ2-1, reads ETGVTQSPTHLIKTRGQQVTLRCSSQSGHNTVSWYQQALGQGPQFIFQYYREEENGRGNFPPRFSGLQFPNYSSELNVNALELDDSALYLCASSLEARGVDEQFFGPGTRLTVL.

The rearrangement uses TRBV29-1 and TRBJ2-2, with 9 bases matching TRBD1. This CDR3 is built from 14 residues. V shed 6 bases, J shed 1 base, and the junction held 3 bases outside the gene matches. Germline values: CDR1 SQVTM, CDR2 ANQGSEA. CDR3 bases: TGCAGCGTCGACAGGGGGTGGAACACCGGGGAGCTGTTTTTT. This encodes CSVDRGWNTGELFF.